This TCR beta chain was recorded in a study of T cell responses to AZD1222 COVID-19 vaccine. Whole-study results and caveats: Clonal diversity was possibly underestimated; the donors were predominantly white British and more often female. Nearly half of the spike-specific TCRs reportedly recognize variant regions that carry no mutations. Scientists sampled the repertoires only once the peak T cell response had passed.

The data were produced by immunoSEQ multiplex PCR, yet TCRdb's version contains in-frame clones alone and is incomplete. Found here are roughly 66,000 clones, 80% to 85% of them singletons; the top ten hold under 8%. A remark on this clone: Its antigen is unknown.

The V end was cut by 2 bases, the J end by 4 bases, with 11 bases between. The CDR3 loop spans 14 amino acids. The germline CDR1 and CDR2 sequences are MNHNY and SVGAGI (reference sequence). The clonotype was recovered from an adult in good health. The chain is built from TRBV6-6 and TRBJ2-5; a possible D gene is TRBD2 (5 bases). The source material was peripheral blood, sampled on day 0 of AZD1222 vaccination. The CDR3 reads CASSYPERGETQYF. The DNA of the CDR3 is TGTGCCAGCAGTTACCCCGAACGGGGAGAGACCCAGTACTTC.